This T cell receptor beta chain was obtained from a study of monozygotic twins with inflammatory bowel disease (dated by TCRdb to between 2018 and 2020). About the study as a whole: The complete study included 28 monozygotic twin pairs: 19 IBD-discordant Danish pairs and nine German pairs, of which four were IBD-concordant and five were IBD-discordant. Within discordant pairs, disease-associated traits were sought mainly by comparing IBD patients with their genetically identical healthy co-twins. Each individual had, on average, about 151 000 unique TCRalpha sequences and 181 000 unique TCRbeta sequences available for analysis.

The library relied on 5' RACE. The input for every TCR library was 3500 ng of total RNA. For each sample, cDNA synthesis with SMARTScribe reverse transcriptase was split into eight separate reactions. During cDNA synthesis, template switching was used to introduce unique molecular identifiers that contained a 6-nucleotide sample barcode. Two nested PCRs of about 16 and 10 cycles amplified the TCRalpha and TCRbeta cDNA, and bead purification followed each PCR. Before amplification, the cDNA was both treated with uracil DNA-glycosylase and purified with the QIAquick PCR purification kit. The second PCR added Illumina TruSeq-compatible adapters along with sample-specific barcodes. TapeStation and Qubit were used to check library quality and concentration, and 5 ng of each library was pooled. Sequencing of the pooled libraries was done on an Illumina HiSeq2500 single-index Rapid Run using custom sequencing primers and 2 x 100 bp reads. In the original analysis: MiGEC version 1.2.6 was used for UMI-based consensus assembly, which corrected PCR and sequencing errors. MiXCR version 2.1.1 was used for V(D)J alignment, clonotype assembly and CDR3 extraction. To normalise gene usage, clonotype sharing and MAIT/NKT TCR abundance, the top 1000, 10 000 and 20 000 clonotypes in each sample were analysed. After downsampling to 27 000 UMIs, diversity was calculated as the inverse Simpson index using the vegan R package. Statistical testing used paired Mann-Whitney U tests on the discordant twin pairs and applied Benjamini-Hochberg correction for multiple testing. With the reads reprocessed by TCRdb, a single entry stands for each CDR3 protein sequence and no DNA is reported. These V and J calls originate from TCRdb's pipeline instead of the authors' own analysis. The sample's clone listing holds fewer than 550,000 distinct CDR3 sequences. Clones ranked in the top ten supply 2% to 2.5% of the sample.

As for this clonotype: Its binding antigen is unknown.

From each donor, a 2.5 ml peripheral blood sample was drawn into PAXgene tubes and stored at -80 degrees C. Total RNA was isolated from whole blood with the PAXgene blood miRNA kit on an automated QIAcube, without T cell sorting. Peripheral blood from monozygotic twin pairs, either concordant or discordant for inflammatory bowel disease, underwent deep TCRalpha and TCRbeta repertoire profiling that used unique molecular barcoding. Smoking habits were recorded for all twin pairs, and each individual was classified as a current, former or never smoker. General findings and caveats noted by the study authors: The results gave no support for a single strong signal or clonotype linked to IBD. Repertoire similarity did not differ between concordant and discordant twins, which could be due to limited statistical power. Because patients were on differing immunosuppressive treatments, the repertoires may have picked up extra background noise and inter-individual variability. Fewer clonotypes were shared with other individuals by IBD patients than by healthy twins, most markedly in patients showing signs of disease activity. Distinction between different T cell subtypes could not be achieved in the analysis. A decrease in TCRbeta repertoire diversity, as measured by inverse Simpson index, was observed in IBD patients compared with their healthy co-twins.

From the cysteine up to the phenylalanine, the CDR3 has a length of 15 residues. The coding DNA is unavailable. What was sequenced was blood. The rearrangement joined TRBV12-3 or TRBV12-4 to TRBJ2-3; lacking DNA, the TRBD1 call made by TCRdb goes unchecked. This receptor was identified in a human donor with ulcerative colitis or Crohn's disease, or a healthy co-twin of an affected twin (not recorded which). The CDR3 reads as follows: CASTVGTGNTDTQYF.